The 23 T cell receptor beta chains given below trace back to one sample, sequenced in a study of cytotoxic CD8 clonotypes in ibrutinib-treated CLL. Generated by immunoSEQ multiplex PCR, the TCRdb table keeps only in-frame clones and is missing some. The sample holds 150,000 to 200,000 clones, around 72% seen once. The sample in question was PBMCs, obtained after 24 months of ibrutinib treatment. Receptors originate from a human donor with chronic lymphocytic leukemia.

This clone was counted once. The chain's CDR3 is CASSLEGSYNEQFF. CDR3 DNA sequence: TGCGCCAGCAGCTTGGAGGGCTCTTACAATGAGCAGTTCTTC. The chain is built from TRBV5-1 and TRBJ2-1; the D is unclear. V was shortened by 0 bases and J by 4 bases, with 8 bases between the two germline ends. This CDR3 spans 14 amino acids. Germline V gene sequence: CDR1 SGHRS, CDR2 YFSETQ. Full variable domain (missing parts from reference TRBV5-1 and TRBJ2-1): KAGVTQTPRYLIKTRGQQVTLSCSPISGHRSVSWYQQTPGQGLQFLFEYFSETQRNKGNFPGRFSGRQFSNSRSEMNVSTLELGDSALYLCASSLEGSYNEQFFGPGTRLTVL.

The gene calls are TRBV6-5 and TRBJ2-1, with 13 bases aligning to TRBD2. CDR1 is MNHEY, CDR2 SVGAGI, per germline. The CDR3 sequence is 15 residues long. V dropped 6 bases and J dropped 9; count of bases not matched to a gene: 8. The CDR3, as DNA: TGTGCCAGCAGCTACGGACTAGCGGGGGCCGGTGAGCAGTTCTTC. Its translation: CASSYGLAGAGEQFF.

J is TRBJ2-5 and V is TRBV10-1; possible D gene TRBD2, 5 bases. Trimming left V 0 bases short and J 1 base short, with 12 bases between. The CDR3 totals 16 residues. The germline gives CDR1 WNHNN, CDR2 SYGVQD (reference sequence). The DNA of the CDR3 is TGCGCCAGCAGTGAGTCCGGGGATATCAGCCAAGAGACCCAGTACTTC. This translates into CASSESGDISQETQYF.

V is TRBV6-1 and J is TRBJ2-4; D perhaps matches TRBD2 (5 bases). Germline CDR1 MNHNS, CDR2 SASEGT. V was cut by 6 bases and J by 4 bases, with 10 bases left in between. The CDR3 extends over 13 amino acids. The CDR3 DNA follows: TGTGCCAGCAGACGGGGAAGTAAAAACATTCAGTACTTC. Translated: CASRRGSKNIQYF.

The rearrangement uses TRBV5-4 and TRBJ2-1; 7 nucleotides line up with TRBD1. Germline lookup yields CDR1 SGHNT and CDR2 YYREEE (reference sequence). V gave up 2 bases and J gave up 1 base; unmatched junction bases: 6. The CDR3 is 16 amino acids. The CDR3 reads CASSFDRDRSYNEQFF. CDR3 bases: TGTGCCAGCAGCTTTGACAGGGATCGTTCCTACAATGAGCAGTTCTTC. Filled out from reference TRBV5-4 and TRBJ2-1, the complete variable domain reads ETGVTQSPTHLIKTRGQQVTLRCSSQSGHNTVSWYQQALGQGPQFIFQYYREEENGRGNFPPRFSGLQFPNYSSELNVNALELDDSALYLCASSFDRDRSYNEQFFGPGTRLTVL.

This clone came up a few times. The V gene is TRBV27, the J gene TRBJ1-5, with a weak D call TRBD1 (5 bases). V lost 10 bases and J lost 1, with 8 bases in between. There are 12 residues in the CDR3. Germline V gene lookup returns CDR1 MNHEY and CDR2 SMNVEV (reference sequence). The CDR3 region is CATGLSNQPQHF. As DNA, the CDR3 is TGTGCCACGGGACTAAGCAATCAGCCCCAGCATTTT.

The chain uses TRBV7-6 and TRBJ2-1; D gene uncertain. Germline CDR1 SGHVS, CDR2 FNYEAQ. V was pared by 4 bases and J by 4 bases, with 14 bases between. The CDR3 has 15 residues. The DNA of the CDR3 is TGTGCCAGCAGCTCCCCATTGTCGAGGTACAATGAGCAGTTCTTC. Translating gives CASSSPLSRYNEQFF. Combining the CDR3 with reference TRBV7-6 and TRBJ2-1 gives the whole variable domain GAGVSQSPRYKVTKRGQDVALRCDPISGHVSLYWYRQALGQGPEFLTYFNYEAQQDKSGLPNDRFSAERPEGSISTLTIQRTEQRDSAMYRCASSSPLSRYNEQFFGPGTRLTVL.

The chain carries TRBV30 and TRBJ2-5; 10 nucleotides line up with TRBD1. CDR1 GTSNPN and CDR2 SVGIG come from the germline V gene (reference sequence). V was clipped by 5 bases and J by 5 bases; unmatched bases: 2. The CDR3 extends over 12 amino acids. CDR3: CAWGTGEETQYF. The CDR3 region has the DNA TGTGCCTGGGGGACAGGGGAGGAGACCCAGTACTTC.

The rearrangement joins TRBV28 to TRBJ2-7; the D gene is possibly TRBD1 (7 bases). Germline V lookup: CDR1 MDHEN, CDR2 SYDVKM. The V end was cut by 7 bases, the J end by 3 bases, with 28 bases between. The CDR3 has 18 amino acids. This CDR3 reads CASMKTGLGLMKYYEQYF. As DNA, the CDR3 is TGTGCCAGCATGAAGACAGGGCTAGGACTAATGAAATACTACGAGCAGTACTTC.

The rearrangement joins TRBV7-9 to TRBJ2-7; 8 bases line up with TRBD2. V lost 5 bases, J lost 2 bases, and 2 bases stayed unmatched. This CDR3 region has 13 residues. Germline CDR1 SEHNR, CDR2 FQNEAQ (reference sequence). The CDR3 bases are TGTGCCAGCAGCAAGGGACTAGCCTACGAGCAGTACTTC. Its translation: CASSKGLAYEQYF.

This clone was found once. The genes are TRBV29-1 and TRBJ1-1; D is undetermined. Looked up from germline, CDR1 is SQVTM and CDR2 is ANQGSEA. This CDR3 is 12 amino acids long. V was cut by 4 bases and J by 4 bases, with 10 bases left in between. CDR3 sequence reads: CSVGPMGTEAFF. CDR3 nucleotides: TGCAGCGTTGGGCCCATGGGCACTGAAGCTTTCTTT.

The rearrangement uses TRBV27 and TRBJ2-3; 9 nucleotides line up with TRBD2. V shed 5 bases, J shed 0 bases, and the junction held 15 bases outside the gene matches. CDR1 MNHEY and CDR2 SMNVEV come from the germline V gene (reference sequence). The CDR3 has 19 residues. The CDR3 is CASSTPYPSLAGSTDTQYF. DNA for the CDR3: TGTGCCAGCAGTACACCTTACCCTAGCCTAGCGGGAAGCACAGATACGCAGTATTTT.

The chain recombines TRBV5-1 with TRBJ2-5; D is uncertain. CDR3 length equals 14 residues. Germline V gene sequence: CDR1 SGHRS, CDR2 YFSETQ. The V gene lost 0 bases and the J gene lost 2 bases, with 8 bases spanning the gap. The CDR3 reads CASSLESYQETQYF. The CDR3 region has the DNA TGCGCCAGCAGCTTGGAATCGTATCAAGAGACCCAGTACTTC.

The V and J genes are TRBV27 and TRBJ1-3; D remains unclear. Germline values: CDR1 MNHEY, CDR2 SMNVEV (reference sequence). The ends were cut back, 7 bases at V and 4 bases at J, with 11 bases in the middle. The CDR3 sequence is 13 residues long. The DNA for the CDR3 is TGTGCCAGCACTATAGGCGCGGGAAACACCATATATTTT. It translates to CASTIGAGNTIYF.

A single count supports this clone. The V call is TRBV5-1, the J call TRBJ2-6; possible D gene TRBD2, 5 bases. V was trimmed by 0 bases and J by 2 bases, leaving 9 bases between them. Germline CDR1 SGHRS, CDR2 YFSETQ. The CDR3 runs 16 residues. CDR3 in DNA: TGCGCCAGCAGCTTGGCCGTCGGGGCTGGGGCCAACGTCCTGACTTTC. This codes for CASSLAVGAGANVLTF.

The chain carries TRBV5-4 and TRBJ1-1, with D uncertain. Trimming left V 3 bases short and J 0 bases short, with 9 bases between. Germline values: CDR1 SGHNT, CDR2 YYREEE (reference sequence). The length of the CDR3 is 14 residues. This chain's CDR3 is CASSSYALNTEAFF. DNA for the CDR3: TGTGCCAGCAGCTCCTACGCCCTGAACACTGAAGCTTTCTTT.

In DNA, the CDR3 is TGTGCCACCAGCAGAGCTGATAATGAAAAACTGTTTTTT. It codes for CATSRADNEKLFF. The rearrangement uses TRBV15 and TRBJ1-4; D unclear. The V gene lost 1 base and the J gene lost 4 bases, with 4 bases spanning the gap. This CDR3 region has 13 residues. Germline-derived CDR1 and CDR2 are LNHNV and YYDKDF (reference sequence). The whole variable domain, remainder taken from reference TRBV15 and TRBJ1-4, is DAMVIQNPRYQVTQFGKPVTLSCSQTLNHNVMYWYQQKSSQAPKLLFHYYDKDFNNEADTPDNFQSRRPNTSFCFLDIRSPGLGDTAMYLCATSRADNEKLFFGSGTQLSVL.

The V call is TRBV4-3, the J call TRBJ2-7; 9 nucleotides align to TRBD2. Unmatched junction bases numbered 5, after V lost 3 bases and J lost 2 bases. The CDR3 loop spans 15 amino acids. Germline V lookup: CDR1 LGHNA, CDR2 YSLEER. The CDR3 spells CASSQTTSGTYEQYF. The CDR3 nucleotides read TGCGCCAGCAGCCAGACGACTAGCGGAACCTACGAGCAGTACTTC.

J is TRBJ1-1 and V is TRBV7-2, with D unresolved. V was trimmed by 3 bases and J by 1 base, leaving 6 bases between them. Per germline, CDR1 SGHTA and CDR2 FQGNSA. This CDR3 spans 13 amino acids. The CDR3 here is CASSFAENTEAFF. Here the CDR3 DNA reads TGTGCCAGCAGCTTTGCGGAGAACACTGAAGCTTTCTTT.

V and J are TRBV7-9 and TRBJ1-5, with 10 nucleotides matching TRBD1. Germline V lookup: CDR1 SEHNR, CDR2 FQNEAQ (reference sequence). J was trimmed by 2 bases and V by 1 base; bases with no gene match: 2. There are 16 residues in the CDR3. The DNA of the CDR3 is TGTGCCAGCAGCTTAGTGACAGGGGGCGGCAATCAGCCCCAGCATTTT. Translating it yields CASSLVTGGGNQPQHF.

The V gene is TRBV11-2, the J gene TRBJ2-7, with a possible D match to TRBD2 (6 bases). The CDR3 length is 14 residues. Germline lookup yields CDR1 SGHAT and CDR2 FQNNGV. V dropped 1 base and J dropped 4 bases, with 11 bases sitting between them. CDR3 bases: TGTGCCAGCAGCTTAGTGGCGGGGCCGTACGAGCAGTACTTC. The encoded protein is CASSLVAGPYEQYF.

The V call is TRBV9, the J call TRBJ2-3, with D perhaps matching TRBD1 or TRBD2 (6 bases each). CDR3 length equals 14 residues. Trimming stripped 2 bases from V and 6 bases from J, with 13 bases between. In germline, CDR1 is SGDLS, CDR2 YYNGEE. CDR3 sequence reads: CASSVSGGGDTQYF. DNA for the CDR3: TGTGCCAGCAGCGTCAGCGGAGGGGGGGATACGCAGTATTTT.

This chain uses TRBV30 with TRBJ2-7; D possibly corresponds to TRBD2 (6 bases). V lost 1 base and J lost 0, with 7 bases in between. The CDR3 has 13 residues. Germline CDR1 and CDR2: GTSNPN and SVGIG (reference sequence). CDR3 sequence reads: CAWSGGVSYEQYF. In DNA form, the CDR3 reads TGTGCCTGGAGTGGGGGGGTCTCCTACGAGCAGTACTTC. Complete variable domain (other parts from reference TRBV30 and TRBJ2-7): SQTIHQWPATLVQPVGSPLSLECTVEGTSNPNLYWYRQAAGRGLQLLFYSVGIGQISSEVPQNLSASRPQDRQFILSSKKLLLSDSGFYLCAWSGGVSYEQYFGPGTRLTVT.